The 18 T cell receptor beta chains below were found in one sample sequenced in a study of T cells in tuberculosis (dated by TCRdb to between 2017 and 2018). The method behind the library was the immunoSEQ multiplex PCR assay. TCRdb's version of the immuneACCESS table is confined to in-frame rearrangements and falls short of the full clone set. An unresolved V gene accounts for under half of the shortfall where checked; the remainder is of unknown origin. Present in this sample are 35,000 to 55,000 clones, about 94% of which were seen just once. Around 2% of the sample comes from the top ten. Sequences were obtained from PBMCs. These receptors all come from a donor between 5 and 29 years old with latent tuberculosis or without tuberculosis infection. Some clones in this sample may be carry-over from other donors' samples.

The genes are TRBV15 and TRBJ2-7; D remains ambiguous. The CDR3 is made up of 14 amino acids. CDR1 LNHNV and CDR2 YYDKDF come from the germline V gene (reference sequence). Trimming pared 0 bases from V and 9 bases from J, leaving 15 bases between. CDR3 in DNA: TGTGCCACCAGCAGAGATGAGTTTCGAGAGAGGCAGTACTTC. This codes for CATSRDEFRERQYF. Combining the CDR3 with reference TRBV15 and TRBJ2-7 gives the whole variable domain DAMVIQNPRYQVTQFGKPVTLSCSQTLNHNVMYWYQQKSSQAPKLLFHYYDKDFNNEADTPDNFQSRRPNTSFCFLDIRSPGLGDTAMYLCATSRDEFRERQYFGPGTRLTVT.

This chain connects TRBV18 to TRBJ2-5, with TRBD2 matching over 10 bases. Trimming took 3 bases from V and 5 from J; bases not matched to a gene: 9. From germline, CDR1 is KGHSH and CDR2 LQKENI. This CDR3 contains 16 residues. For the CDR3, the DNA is TGTGCCAGCTCACCCATCGGAACTAGCGGGATGGAGACCCAGTACTTC. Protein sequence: CASSPIGTSGMETQYF.

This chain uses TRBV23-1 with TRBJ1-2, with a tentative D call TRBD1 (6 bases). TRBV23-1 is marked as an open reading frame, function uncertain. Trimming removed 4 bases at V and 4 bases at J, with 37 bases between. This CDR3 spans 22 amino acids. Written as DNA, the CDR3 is TGCGCCAGCAGTCTTTGGATGGGGGCTTTCGGGGAAGTCCCGGACTCAGCCTATGGCTACACCTTC. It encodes CASSLWMGAFGEVPDSAYGYTF.

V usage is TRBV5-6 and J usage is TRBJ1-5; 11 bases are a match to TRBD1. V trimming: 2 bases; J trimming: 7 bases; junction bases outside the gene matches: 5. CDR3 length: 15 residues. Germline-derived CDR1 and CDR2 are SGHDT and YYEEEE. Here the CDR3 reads CASSLGQGADQPQHF. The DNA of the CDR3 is TGTGCCAGCAGCTTAGGACAGGGGGCGGACCAGCCCCAGCATTTT. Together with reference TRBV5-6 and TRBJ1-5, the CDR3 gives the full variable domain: DAGVTQSPTHLIKTRGQQVTLRCSPKSGHDTVSWYQQALGQGPQFIFQYYEEEERQRGNFPDRFSGHQFPNYSSELNVNALLLGDSALYLCASSLGQGADQPQHFGDGTRLSIL.

CDR3 protein: CASSLGTFNTEAFF. The CDR3 DNA sequence: TGTGCCAGCAGCCTCGGGACTTTTAACACTGAAGCTTTCTTT. The chain combines TRBV11-2 with TRBJ1-1; TRBD1 is a possible D gene (5 bases). The CDR3 extends over 14 amino acids. Trimming removed 5 bases from V and 2 bases from J, with 12 bases in between. The germline V gene has CDR1 SGHAT and CDR2 FQNNGV.

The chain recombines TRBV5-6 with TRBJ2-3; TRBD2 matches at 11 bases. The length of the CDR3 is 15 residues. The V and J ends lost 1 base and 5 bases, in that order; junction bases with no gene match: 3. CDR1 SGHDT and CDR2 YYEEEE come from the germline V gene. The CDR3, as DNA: TGTGCCAGCAGCTTGCGTAGCGGGGGGGGAGATACGCAGTATTTT. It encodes CASSLRSGGGDTQYF.

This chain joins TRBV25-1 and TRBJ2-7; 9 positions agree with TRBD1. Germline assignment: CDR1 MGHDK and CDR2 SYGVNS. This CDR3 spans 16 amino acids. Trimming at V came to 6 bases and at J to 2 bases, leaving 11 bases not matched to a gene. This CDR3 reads CASSRRTGEAPYEQYF. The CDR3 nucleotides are TGTGCCAGCAGCCGACGGACAGGGGAGGCCCCCTACGAGCAGTACTTC.

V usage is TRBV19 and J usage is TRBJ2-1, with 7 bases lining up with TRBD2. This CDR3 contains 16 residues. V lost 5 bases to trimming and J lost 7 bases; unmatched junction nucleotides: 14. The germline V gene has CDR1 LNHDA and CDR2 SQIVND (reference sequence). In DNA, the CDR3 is TGTGCCAGTAGTTCGATATTGGGGGGGGTTTTTAATGAGCAGTTCTTC. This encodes CASSSILGGVFNEQFF.

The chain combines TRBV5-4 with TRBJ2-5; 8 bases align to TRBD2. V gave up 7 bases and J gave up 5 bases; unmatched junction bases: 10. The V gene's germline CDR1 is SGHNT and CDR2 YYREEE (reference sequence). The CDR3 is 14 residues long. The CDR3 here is CASGIGGVEETQYF. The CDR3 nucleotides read TGTGCCAGCGGCATCGGGGGGGTGGAGGAGACCCAGTACTTC.

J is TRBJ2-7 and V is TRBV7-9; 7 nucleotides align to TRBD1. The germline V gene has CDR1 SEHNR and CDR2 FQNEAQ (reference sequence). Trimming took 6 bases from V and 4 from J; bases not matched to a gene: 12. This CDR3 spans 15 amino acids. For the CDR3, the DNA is TGTGCCAGCAGTACACCCGCCGGGACAGCGTACGAGCAGTACTTC. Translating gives CASSTPAGTAYEQYF.

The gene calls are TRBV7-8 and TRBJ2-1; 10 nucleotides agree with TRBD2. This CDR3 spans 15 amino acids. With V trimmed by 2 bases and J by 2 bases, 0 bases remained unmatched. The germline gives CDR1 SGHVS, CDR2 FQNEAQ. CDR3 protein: CASSLLAGAYNEQFF. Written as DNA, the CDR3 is TGTGCCAGCAGCTTACTAGCGGGAGCCTACAATGAGCAGTTCTTC.

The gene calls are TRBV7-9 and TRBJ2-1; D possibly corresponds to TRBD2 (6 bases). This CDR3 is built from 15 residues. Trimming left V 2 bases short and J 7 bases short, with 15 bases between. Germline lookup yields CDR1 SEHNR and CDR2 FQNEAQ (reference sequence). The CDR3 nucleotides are TGTGCCAGCAGCTTAAGCGTCGGTGGGGGGAATGAGCAGTTCTTC. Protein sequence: CASSLSVGGGNEQFF. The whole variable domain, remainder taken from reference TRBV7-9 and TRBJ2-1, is DTGVSQNPRHKITKRGQNVTFRCDPISEHNRLYWYRQTLGQGPEFLTYFQNEAQLEKSRLLSDRFSAERPKGSFSTLEIQRTEQGDSAMYLCASSLSVGGGNEQFFGPGTRLTVL.

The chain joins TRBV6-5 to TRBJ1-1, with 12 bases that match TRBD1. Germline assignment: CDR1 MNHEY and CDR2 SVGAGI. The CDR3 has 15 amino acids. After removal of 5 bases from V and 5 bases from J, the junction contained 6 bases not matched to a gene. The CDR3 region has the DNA TGTGCCAGCAGTCAGGGACAGGGGGCAGGAACTGAAGCTTTCTTT. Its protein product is CASSQGQGAGTEAFF.

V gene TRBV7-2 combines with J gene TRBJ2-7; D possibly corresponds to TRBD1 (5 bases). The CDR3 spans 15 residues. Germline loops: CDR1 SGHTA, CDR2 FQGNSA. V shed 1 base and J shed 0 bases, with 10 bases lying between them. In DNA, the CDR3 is TGTGCCAGCAGCTTAGTCTCCAGGGTCTCCTACGAGCAGTACTTC. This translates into CASSLVSRVSYEQYF.

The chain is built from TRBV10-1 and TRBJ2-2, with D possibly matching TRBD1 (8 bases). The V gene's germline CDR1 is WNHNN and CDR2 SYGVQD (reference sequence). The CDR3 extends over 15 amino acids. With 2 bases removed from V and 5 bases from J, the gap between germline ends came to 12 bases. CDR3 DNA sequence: TGCGCCAGCAGTGAGACAGGGGGGGGGACCGGGGAGCTGTTTTTT. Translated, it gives CASSETGGGTGELFF.

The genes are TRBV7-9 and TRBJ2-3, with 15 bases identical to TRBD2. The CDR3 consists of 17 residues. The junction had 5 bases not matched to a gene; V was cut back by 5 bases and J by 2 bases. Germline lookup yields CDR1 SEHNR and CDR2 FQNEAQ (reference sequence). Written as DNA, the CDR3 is TGTGCCAGCAGCCCTAGGACTAGCGGGAGGGTCACAGATACGCAGTATTTT. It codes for CASSPRTSGRVTDTQYF.

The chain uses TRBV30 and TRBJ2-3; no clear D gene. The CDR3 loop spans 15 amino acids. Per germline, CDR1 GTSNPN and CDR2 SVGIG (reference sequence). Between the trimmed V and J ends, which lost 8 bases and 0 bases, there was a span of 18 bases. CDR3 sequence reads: CAQRATAISTDTQYF. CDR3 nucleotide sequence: TGTGCCCAACGAGCCACAGCCATTAGCACAGATACGCAGTATTTT.

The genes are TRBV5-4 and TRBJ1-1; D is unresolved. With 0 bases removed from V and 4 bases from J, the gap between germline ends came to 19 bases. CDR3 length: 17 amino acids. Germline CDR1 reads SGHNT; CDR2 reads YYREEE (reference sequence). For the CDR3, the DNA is TGTGCCAGCAGCTTGGAACCGGCGGCAGCCGTGCTCACTGAAGCTTTCTTT. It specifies CASSLEPAAAVLTEAFF.